The rows below give T cell receptor beta chains drawn from one sample of a study of T cell responses to AZD1222 COVID-19 vaccine. Generated by immunoSEQ multiplex PCR, the TCRdb table keeps only in-frame clones and is missing some. The profile shows approximately 150,000 clones, 90% of them singletons. The source material was peripheral blood, sampled on day 0 of AZD1222 vaccination. Source of these receptors: an adult in good health. Each CDR3 is given with its conserved first and last residue. Fields, in order: CDR3 protein, CDR3 DNA, clone size, J gene, CDR3 length, D gene, V gene. A D gene is named only where the DNA matches it firmly. Size tells how often a clone was seen (once, few, many) or the class of an expanded clone, and some rows leave it out.

cdr3_aa: CATGVQGGAGELFF; cdr3_nt: TGTGCCACAGGGGTACAGGGAGGTGCCGGGGAGCTGTTTTTT; clone_size: NA; j_call: TRBJ2-2; cdr3_length: 14; d_call: NA; v_call: TRBV10-3
cdr3_aa: CASSSAGTGSYEQYF; cdr3_nt: TGTGCCAGCAGCTCAGCCGGGACGGGATCCTACGAGCAGTACTTC; clone_size: NA; j_call: TRBJ2-7; cdr3_length: 15; d_call: NA; v_call: TRBV11-3
cdr3_aa: CASSLADQPQHF; cdr3_nt: TGTGCCAGCAGCTTAGCAGATCAGCCCCAGCATTTT; clone_size: NA; j_call: TRBJ1-5; cdr3_length: 12; d_call: NA; v_call: TRBV7-9
cdr3_aa: CASRLAGPGRAFF; cdr3_nt: TGTGCCAGCCGCCTGGCAGGACCCGGTAGGGCTTTCTTT; clone_size: NA; j_call: TRBJ1-1; cdr3_length: 13; d_call: NA; v_call: TRBV6-5
cdr3_aa: CATQGALGNTIYF; cdr3_nt: TGTGCCACACAGGGGGCTCTTGGAAACACCATATATTTT; clone_size: NA; j_call: TRBJ1-3; cdr3_length: 13; d_call: TRBD1; v_call: TRBV5-5
cdr3_aa: CASSPSGDEQFF; cdr3_nt: TGTGCTAGCAGCCCATCCGGCGATGAGCAGTTCTTC; clone_size: NA; j_call: TRBJ2-1; cdr3_length: 12; d_call: NA; v_call: TRBV7-7
cdr3_aa: CASSLPGRGGSYEQYF; cdr3_nt: TGTGCCAGCAGCCTGCCGGGGCGGGGGGGCTCCTACGAGCAGTACTTC; clone_size: NA; j_call: TRBJ2-7; cdr3_length: 16; d_call: TRBD2; v_call: TRBV5-6
cdr3_aa: CASSQVAGGRGNEQFF; cdr3_nt: TGTGCCAGCAGCCAAGTAGCGGGGGGTCGGGGAAATGAGCAGTTCTTC; clone_size: NA; j_call: TRBJ2-1; cdr3_length: 16; d_call: TRBD2; v_call: TRBV14
cdr3_aa: CASSNRTWSTEAFF; cdr3_nt: TGTGCCAGCAGTAACAGGACCTGGAGCACTGAAGCTTTCTTT; clone_size: NA; j_call: TRBJ1-1; cdr3_length: 14; d_call: NA; v_call: TRBV27
cdr3_aa: CASIRDSFDTQYF; cdr3_nt: TGTGCCAGTATCCGGGACTCCTTCGACACGCAGTATTTT; clone_size: few; j_call: TRBJ2-3; cdr3_length: 13; d_call: NA; v_call: TRBV10-3
cdr3_aa: CASSYRKVGTEAFF; cdr3_nt: TGTGCCAGCAGTTACCGGAAGGTCGGCACTGAAGCTTTCTTT; clone_size: NA; j_call: TRBJ1-1; cdr3_length: 14; d_call: NA; v_call: TRBV28
cdr3_aa: CASSQEGPSPDQPQHF; cdr3_nt: TGCGCCAGCAGCCAAGAGGGCCCCAGCCCCGATCAGCCCCAGCATTTT; clone_size: once; j_call: TRBJ1-5; cdr3_length: 16; d_call: NA; v_call: TRBV4-1
cdr3_aa: CASSLSFRMNTEAFF; cdr3_nt: TGTGCCAGCAGTTTATCGTTCAGGATGAACACTGAAGCTTTCTTT; clone_size: NA; j_call: TRBJ1-1; cdr3_length: 15; d_call: NA; v_call: TRBV27
cdr3_aa: CASSQGGQGLHF; cdr3_nt: TGTGCCAGCAGCCAAGGGGGACAGGGCCTCCACTTT; clone_size: few; j_call: TRBJ1-6; cdr3_length: 12; d_call: TRBD1; v_call: TRBV3-1/TRBV3-2
cdr3_aa: CASSPPDGYTGELFF; cdr3_nt: TGTGCCAGCAGCCCACCGGACGGATACACCGGGGAGCTGTTTTTT; clone_size: NA; j_call: TRBJ2-2; cdr3_length: 15; d_call: NA; v_call: TRBV14
cdr3_aa: CASSVVAGGDYGYTF; cdr3_nt: TGTGCCAGCAGCGTAGTTGCAGGGGGAGACTATGGCTACACCTTC; clone_size: once; j_call: TRBJ1-2; cdr3_length: 15; d_call: TRBD1; v_call: TRBV9
cdr3_aa: CASRGAGGTYEQYF; cdr3_nt: TGTGCCAGCAGGGGAGCGGGTGGAACCTACGAGCAGTACTTC; clone_size: NA; j_call: TRBJ2-7; cdr3_length: 14; d_call: NA; v_call: TRBV27
cdr3_aa: CASSSRSGTYGYTF; cdr3_nt: TGTGCCAGCAGTTCCAGATCAGGTACCTATGGCTACACCTTC; clone_size: NA; j_call: TRBJ1-2; cdr3_length: 14; d_call: NA; v_call: TRBV27
cdr3_aa: CASSQEAGRSYEQYF; cdr3_nt: TGTGCCAGCAGCCAAGAAGCGGGGCGTTCCTACGAGCAGTACTTC; clone_size: NA; j_call: TRBJ2-7; cdr3_length: 15; d_call: TRBD2; v_call: TRBV14
cdr3_aa: CASSLDGASYNEQFF; cdr3_nt: TGTGCCAGCAGCTTGGACGGGGCCTCCTACAATGAGCAGTTCTTC; clone_size: NA; j_call: TRBJ2-1; cdr3_length: 15; d_call: NA; v_call: TRBV5-5
cdr3_aa: CASSPQWGDQPQHF; cdr3_nt: TGTGCCAGCAGTCCCCAGTGGGGGGATCAGCCCCAGCATTTT; clone_size: NA; j_call: TRBJ1-5; cdr3_length: 14; d_call: NA; v_call: TRBV6-5
cdr3_aa: CSVDRNTEAFF; cdr3_nt: TGCAGCGTTGACAGAAACACTGAAGCTTTCTTT; clone_size: NA; j_call: TRBJ1-1; cdr3_length: 11; d_call: NA; v_call: TRBV29-1
cdr3_aa: CASSYGAGDYGYTF; cdr3_nt: TGTGCCAGCAGTTACGGGGCAGGGGACTATGGCTACACCTTC; clone_size: NA; j_call: TRBJ1-2; cdr3_length: 14; d_call: NA; v_call: TRBV6-6
cdr3_aa: CASTTSGANTGELFF; cdr3_nt: TGTGCCAGTACCACTAGCGGGGCGAACACCGGGGAGCTGTTTTTT; clone_size: few; j_call: TRBJ2-2; cdr3_length: 15; d_call: TRBD2; v_call: TRBV19
cdr3_aa: CASSPDRPSTDTQYF; cdr3_nt: TGTGCCAGCTCGCCGGACAGACCAAGCACAGATACGCAGTATTTT; clone_size: NA; j_call: TRBJ2-3; cdr3_length: 15; d_call: NA; v_call: TRBV18
cdr3_aa: CASSPGGRGGNQPQHF; cdr3_nt: TGCGCCAGCAGCCCGGGGGGCAGGGGAGGAAATCAGCCCCAGCATTTT; clone_size: NA; j_call: TRBJ1-5; cdr3_length: 16; d_call: NA; v_call: TRBV5-1
cdr3_aa: CASSLTGAGGYTF; cdr3_nt: TGTGCCAGCAGTCTAACAGGGGCAGGGGGCTACACCTTC; clone_size: NA; j_call: TRBJ1-2; cdr3_length: 13; d_call: TRBD1; v_call: TRBV12-3/TRBV12-4
cdr3_aa: CASSPYTSGAGSNEQFF; cdr3_nt: TGTGCCAGCTCACCATACACTAGCGGGGCCGGGAGCAATGAGCAGTTCTTC; clone_size: NA; j_call: TRBJ2-1; cdr3_length: 17; d_call: TRBD2; v_call: TRBV18
cdr3_aa: CASSVTSGGRYEQYF; cdr3_nt: TGTGCCAGCAGTGTTACTAGCGGGGGGAGGTACGAGCAGTACTTC; clone_size: NA; j_call: TRBJ2-7; cdr3_length: 15; d_call: TRBD2; v_call: TRBV2
cdr3_aa: CSAQRGTQYF; cdr3_nt: TGCAGTGCTCAACGGGGGACCCAGTACTTC; clone_size: once; j_call: TRBJ2-5; cdr3_length: 10; d_call: NA; v_call: TRBV20-1
cdr3_aa: CASSVAQGKAFF; cdr3_nt: TGTGCCAGCAGCGTAGCGCAGGGAAAAGCTTTCTTT; clone_size: once; j_call: TRBJ1-1; cdr3_length: 12; d_call: NA; v_call: TRBV9
cdr3_aa: CASSVASVGYTF; cdr3_nt: TGTGCCAGCAGCGTAGCCTCTGTCGGCTACACCTTC; clone_size: NA; j_call: TRBJ1-2; cdr3_length: 12; d_call: NA; v_call: TRBV9
cdr3_aa: CASSGTNTEAFF; cdr3_nt: TGTGCCAGCAGCGGGACTAACACTGAAGCTTTCTTT; clone_size: NA; j_call: TRBJ1-1; cdr3_length: 12; d_call: NA; v_call: TRBV27
cdr3_aa: CASSDDGYGYTF; cdr3_nt: TGTGCCAGCAGCGACGACGGCTATGGCTACACCTTC; clone_size: NA; j_call: TRBJ1-2; cdr3_length: 12; d_call: NA; v_call: TRBV6-2/TRBV6-3
cdr3_aa: CASSVRRAGELFF; cdr3_nt: TGTGCCAGCAGCGTCCGCAGGGCCGGGGAGCTGTTTTTT; clone_size: NA; j_call: TRBJ2-2; cdr3_length: 13; d_call: NA; v_call: TRBV13
cdr3_aa: CSVEESDRAYGYTF; cdr3_nt: TGCAGCGTTGAAGAATCTGACAGGGCCTATGGCTACACCTTC; clone_size: NA; j_call: TRBJ1-2; cdr3_length: 14; d_call: TRBD1; v_call: TRBV29-1
cdr3_aa: CASSSDPGYEQYF; cdr3_nt: TGTGCCAGCAGCTCGGACCCGGGCTACGAGCAGTACTTC; clone_size: NA; j_call: TRBJ2-7; cdr3_length: 13; d_call: NA; v_call: TRBV5-5
cdr3_aa: CAWSPAGGTYNEQFF; cdr3_nt: TGTGCCTGGAGTCCCGCCGGGGGAACCTACAATGAGCAGTTCTTC; clone_size: NA; j_call: TRBJ2-1; cdr3_length: 15; d_call: NA; v_call: TRBV30
cdr3_aa: CASVGPGGSGYTF; cdr3_nt: TGTGCCAGCGTAGGCCCAGGGGGCTCAGGCTACACCTTC; clone_size: NA; j_call: TRBJ1-2; cdr3_length: 13; d_call: TRBD1; v_call: TRBV12-3/TRBV12-4
cdr3_aa: CASRVPGGSNTEAFF; cdr3_nt: TGTGCCAGTAGGGTCCCGGGAGGGTCGAACACTGAAGCTTTCTTT; clone_size: NA; j_call: TRBJ1-1; cdr3_length: 15; d_call: NA; v_call: TRBV19
cdr3_aa: CASSLGSTTVGNTIYF; cdr3_nt: TGCGCCAGCAGCTTAGGTTCCACAACGGTGGGAAACACCATATATTTT; clone_size: once; j_call: TRBJ1-3; cdr3_length: 16; d_call: NA; v_call: TRBV5-1
cdr3_aa: CASSGRTGERDEQYF; cdr3_nt: TGTGCCAGTAGTGGCCGGACAGGGGAGAGGGACGAGCAGTACTTC; clone_size: NA; j_call: TRBJ2-7; cdr3_length: 15; d_call: TRBD1; v_call: TRBV19
cdr3_aa: CASSFTGGGDYEQYF; cdr3_nt: TGCGCCAGCAGCTTTACAGGGGGCGGGGACTACGAGCAGTACTTC; clone_size: NA; j_call: TRBJ2-7; cdr3_length: 15; d_call: TRBD1; v_call: TRBV5-1
cdr3_aa: CASLSSGGPTDTQYF; cdr3_nt: TGTGCCAGTTTATCTAGCGGGGGCCCCACAGATACGCAGTATTTT; clone_size: NA; j_call: TRBJ2-3; cdr3_length: 15; d_call: TRBD2; v_call: TRBV19
cdr3_aa: CASSSGGSYEQYF; cdr3_nt: TGTGCCAGCTCCTCAGGGGGCTCCTACGAGCAGTACTTC; clone_size: NA; j_call: TRBJ2-7; cdr3_length: 13; d_call: TRBD1; v_call: TRBV7-2
cdr3_aa: CASRDGNNQPQHF; cdr3_nt: TGTGCCAGCCGCGACGGGAACAATCAGCCCCAGCATTTT; clone_size: NA; j_call: TRBJ1-5; cdr3_length: 13; d_call: NA; v_call: TRBV6-6
cdr3_aa: CASSLGQPQHF; cdr3_nt: TGTGCCAGCAGTTTAGGTCAGCCCCAGCATTTT; clone_size: NA; j_call: TRBJ1-5; cdr3_length: 11; d_call: NA; v_call: TRBV12-3/TRBV12-4
cdr3_aa: CGLNDGGAGELFF; cdr3_nt: TGTGGCCTCAACGACGGCGGGGCCGGGGAGCTGTTTTTT; clone_size: few; j_call: TRBJ2-2; cdr3_length: 13; d_call: NA; v_call: TRBV7-9
cdr3_aa: CASSQGRVPSGGAHEQYF; cdr3_nt: TGCGCCAGCAGCCAGGGTCGGGTCCCTAGCGGGGGGGCCCACGAGCAGTACTTC; clone_size: NA; j_call: TRBJ2-7; cdr3_length: 18; d_call: TRBD2; v_call: TRBV5-1
cdr3_aa: CASSQDRGPGKRNGYTF; cdr3_nt: TGCGCCAGCAGCCAAGATCGAGGGCCAGGGAAACGTAATGGCTACACCTTC; clone_size: NA; j_call: TRBJ1-2; cdr3_length: 17; d_call: NA; v_call: TRBV4-3
cdr3_aa: CASSPRDRLYGYTF; cdr3_nt: TGCGCCAGCAGCCCCAGGGACAGATTATATGGCTACACCTTC; clone_size: NA; j_call: TRBJ1-2; cdr3_length: 14; d_call: TRBD1; v_call: TRBV5-1
cdr3_aa: CAWSAEDREASYTF; cdr3_nt: TGTGCCTGGAGTGCCGAGGACAGGGAAGCGAGCTACACCTTC; clone_size: few; j_call: TRBJ1-2; cdr3_length: 14; d_call: TRBD1; v_call: TRBV30
cdr3_aa: CASSWGRATFRGQYF; cdr3_nt: TGTGCCAGCAGTTGGGGGCGGGCTACCTTTAGGGGCCAGTACTTC; clone_size: NA; j_call: TRBJ2-5; cdr3_length: 15; d_call: NA; v_call: TRBV7-2
cdr3_aa: CASSQEVRGTGELFF; cdr3_nt: TGCGCCAGCAGCCAAGAAGTTAGGGGGACCGGGGAGCTGTTTTTT; clone_size: NA; j_call: TRBJ2-2; cdr3_length: 15; d_call: NA; v_call: TRBV4-3
cdr3_aa: CASSLWQGSSYEQYF; cdr3_nt: TGTGCCAGTAGTTTATGGCAGGGGAGCTCCTACGAGCAGTACTTC; clone_size: once; j_call: TRBJ2-7; cdr3_length: 15; d_call: NA; v_call: TRBV19
cdr3_aa: CASSHRTSGGPRPETQYF; cdr3_nt: TGTGCCAGCAGTCACAGGACTAGCGGGGGCCCCAGACCCGAGACCCAGTACTTC; clone_size: NA; j_call: TRBJ2-5; cdr3_length: 18; d_call: TRBD2; v_call: TRBV6-6
cdr3_aa: CASSPGTGGDEQYF; cdr3_nt: TGTGCCAGCAGCCCCGGGACAGGGGGGGACGAGCAGTACTTC; clone_size: NA; j_call: TRBJ2-7; cdr3_length: 14; d_call: TRBD1; v_call: TRBV11-2
cdr3_aa: CASSPPHGGNTIYF; cdr3_nt: TGTGCCAGCAGCCCCCCCCACGGTGGAAACACCATATATTTT; clone_size: NA; j_call: TRBJ1-3; cdr3_length: 14; d_call: NA; v_call: TRBV5-6
cdr3_aa: CASSLGGDRETQYF; cdr3_nt: TGCGCCAGCAGCTTGGGAGGGGACAGGGAGACCCAGTACTTC; clone_size: NA; j_call: TRBJ2-5; cdr3_length: 14; d_call: TRBD1; v_call: TRBV5-1